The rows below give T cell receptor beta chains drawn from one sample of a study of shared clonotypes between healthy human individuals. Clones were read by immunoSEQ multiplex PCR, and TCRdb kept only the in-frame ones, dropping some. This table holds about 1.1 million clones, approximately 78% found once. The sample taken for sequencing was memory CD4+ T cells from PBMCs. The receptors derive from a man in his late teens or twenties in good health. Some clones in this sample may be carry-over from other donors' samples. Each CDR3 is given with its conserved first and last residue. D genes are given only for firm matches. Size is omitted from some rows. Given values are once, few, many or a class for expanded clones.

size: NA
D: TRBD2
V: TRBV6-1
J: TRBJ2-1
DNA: TGTGCCAGCAGTGCGGGACTAGCGGGAGTTAATGAGCAGTTCTTC
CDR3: CASSAGLAGVNEQFF

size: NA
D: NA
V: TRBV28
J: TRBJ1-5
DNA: TGTGCCAGCGGGGGCAGCCTTCGAAGGCCCCTAAATCAGCCCCAGCATTTT
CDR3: CASGGSLRRPLNQPQHF

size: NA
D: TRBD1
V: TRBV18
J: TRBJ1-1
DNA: TGTGCCAGCTCACCGACAGGGTCACCTATGAACACTGAAGCTTTCTTT
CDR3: CASSPTGSPMNTEAFF

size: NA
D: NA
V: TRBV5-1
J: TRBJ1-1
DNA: TGCGCCAGCAGCGGGGGACCGACGAACACTGAAGCTTTCTTT
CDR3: CASSGGPTNTEAFF

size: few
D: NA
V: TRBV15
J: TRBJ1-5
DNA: TGTGCCACCAGCAGAGACCATCAGCCCCAGCATTTT
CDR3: CATSRDHQPQHF

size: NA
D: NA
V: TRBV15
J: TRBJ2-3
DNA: TGTGCCACCAGCAGGAGGCCAGATACGCAGTATTTT
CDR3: CATSRRPDTQYF

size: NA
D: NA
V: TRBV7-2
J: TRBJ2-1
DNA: TGTGCCAGCAGCTTGGGCTTAGGGACTCCGGAAATTCAAGAGCAGTTCTTC
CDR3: CASSLGLGTPEIQEQFF

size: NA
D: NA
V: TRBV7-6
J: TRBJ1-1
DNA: TGTGCCAGCAGCTTAGCTGGTAGGGTGAACACTGAAGCTTTCTTT
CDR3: CASSLAGRVNTEAFF

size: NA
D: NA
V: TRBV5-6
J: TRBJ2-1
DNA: TGTGCCAGCAACACCATACAGGGCTTCAATGAGCAGTTCTTC
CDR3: CASNTIQGFNEQFF

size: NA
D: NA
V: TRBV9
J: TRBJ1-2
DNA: TGTGCCAGCAGTCTTGGGGGGGTTTCTAACTATGGCTACACCTTC
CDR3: CASSLGGVSNYGYTF

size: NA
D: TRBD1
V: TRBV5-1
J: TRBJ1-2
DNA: TGCGCCAGCAGCATGGACAGGGTCCTCTATGGCTACACCTTC
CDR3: CASSMDRVLYGYTF

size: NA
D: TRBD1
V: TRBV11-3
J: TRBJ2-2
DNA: TGTGCCAGCAGCAAAGGACAGGGGCACACCGGGGAGCTGTTTTTT
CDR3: CASSKGQGHTGELFF

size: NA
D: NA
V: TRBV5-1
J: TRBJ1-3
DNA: TGCGCCAGCAGCCCCGGTAGTTCAGGAAACACCATATATTTT
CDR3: CASSPGSSGNTIYF

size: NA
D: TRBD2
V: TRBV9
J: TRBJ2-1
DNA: TGTGCCAGCAGCGTAGGACAGAGCGGGAGGTGGTACAATGAGCAGTTCTTC
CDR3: CASSVGQSGRWYNEQFF

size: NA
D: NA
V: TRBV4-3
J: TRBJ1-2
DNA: TGCGCCAGCAGCCAAGATGGGGAAGTAGGTGGCTACACCTTC
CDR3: CASSQDGEVGGYTF

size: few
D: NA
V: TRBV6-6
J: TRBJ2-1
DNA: TGTGCCGGCAGTTTAGGGCAGGGCTTAGGGGAGCAGTTCTTC
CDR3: CAGSLGQGLGEQFF

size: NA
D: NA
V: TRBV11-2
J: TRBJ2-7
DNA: TGTGCCAGCAGTCTAGATCCTGCAGGGGCGTCCTACGAGCAGTACTTC
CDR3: CASSLDPAGASYEQYF

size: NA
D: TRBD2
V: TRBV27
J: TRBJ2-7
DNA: TGTGCCAGCGGAGGGGCGGGAGGGCCCCTTGGGCAGTACTTC
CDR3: CASGGAGGPLGQYF

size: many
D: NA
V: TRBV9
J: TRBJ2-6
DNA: TGTGCCAGCAGCGTTCTGATTCCCTCTGGGGCCAACGTCCTGACTTTC
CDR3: CASSVLIPSGANVLTF

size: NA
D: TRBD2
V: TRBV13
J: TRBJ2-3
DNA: TGTGCCAGCAGCTTAGTAGCGAATCACTTAGGCGGGAGGACAGATACGCAGTATTTT
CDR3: CASSLVANHLGGRTDTQYF

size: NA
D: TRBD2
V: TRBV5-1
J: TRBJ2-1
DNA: TGCGCCAGCAAGGAAATAGCGGGAGTTTCGGGGAATGAGCAGTTCTTC
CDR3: CASKEIAGVSGNEQFF

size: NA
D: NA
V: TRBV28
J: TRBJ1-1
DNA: TGTGCCAGCGTCAGGGGACAAAACACTGAAGCTTTCTTT
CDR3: CASVRGQNTEAFF

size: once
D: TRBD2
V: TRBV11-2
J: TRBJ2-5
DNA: TGTGCCAGCAGCTTAGCCGCGGGGACTAGCGGGAGGGGAGAGACCCAGTACTTC
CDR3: CASSLAAGTSGRGETQYF

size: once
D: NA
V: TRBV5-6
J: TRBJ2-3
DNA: TGTGCCAGCAATGGGGGGACTTTTAGCACAGATACGCAGTATTTT
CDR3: CASNGGTFSTDTQYF

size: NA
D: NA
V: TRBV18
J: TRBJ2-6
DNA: TGTGCCAGCTCGGGCAGGGTATCTGGGGCCAACGTCCTGACTTTC
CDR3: CASSGRVSGANVLTF

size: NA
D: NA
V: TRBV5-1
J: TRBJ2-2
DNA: TGCGCCAGCAGCTTGGTAGCCGGGGAGCTGTTTTTT
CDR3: CASSLVAGELFF

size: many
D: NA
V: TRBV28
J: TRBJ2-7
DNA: TGTGCCAGCAGTTCTTGGTCAGCCTACGAGCAGTACTTC
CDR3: CASSSWSAYEQYF

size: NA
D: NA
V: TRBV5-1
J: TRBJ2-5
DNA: TGCGCCAGCAGCTCCACAACGACCCAGTACTTC
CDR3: CASSSTTTQYF

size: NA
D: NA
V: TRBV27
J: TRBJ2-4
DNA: TGTGCCAGCAGTTTCATCAGACAGCTAGCCAAAAACATTCAGTACTTC
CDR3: CASSFIRQLAKNIQYF

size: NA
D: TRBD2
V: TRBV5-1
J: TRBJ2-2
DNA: TGCGCCAGCAGTGATATACTAGCGGGAACCGGGGAGCTGTTTTTT
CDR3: CASSDILAGTGELFF

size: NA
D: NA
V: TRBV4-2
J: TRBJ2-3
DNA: TGTGCCAGCAGCCAAGACGTTCTGCGGGTGGCAGATACGCAGTATTTT
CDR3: CASSQDVLRVADTQYF

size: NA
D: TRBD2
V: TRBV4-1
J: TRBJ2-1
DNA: TGCGCCAGCAGCCAAGAGTTCTCCGGGAGGGCCCCGCAGTTCTTC
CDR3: CASSQEFSGRAPQFF

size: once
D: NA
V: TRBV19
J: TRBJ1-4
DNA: TGTGCCAGTAGTTTCCAGGGGTTCAATGAAAAACTGTTTTTT
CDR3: CASSFQGFNEKLFF

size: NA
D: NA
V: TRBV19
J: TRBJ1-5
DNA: TGTGCCAGTAGTATCCACTGGGGCAATCAGCCCCAGCATTTT
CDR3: CASSIHWGNQPQHF

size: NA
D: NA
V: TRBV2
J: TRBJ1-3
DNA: TGTGCCAGCAGTGAAGCCGGCTCTGGAAACACCATATATTTT
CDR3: CASSEAGSGNTIYF

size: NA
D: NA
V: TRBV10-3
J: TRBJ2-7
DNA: TGTGCCATCAGTGAGTCCGGGCAGGGAAAGATCGAGCAGTACTTC
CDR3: CAISESGQGKIEQYF

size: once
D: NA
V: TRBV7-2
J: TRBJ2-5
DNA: TGTGCCAGCAGCGCGGACTACCCGAGGGAGGAGACCCAGTACTTC
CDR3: CASSADYPREETQYF

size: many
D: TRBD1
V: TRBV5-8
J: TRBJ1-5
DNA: TGTGCCAGCAGCACTGACAGGGGGAATCAGCCCCAGCATTTT
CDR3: CASSTDRGNQPQHF

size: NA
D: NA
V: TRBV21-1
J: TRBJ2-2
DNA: TGTGCCAGCAGCAAATGTTCGGGTTTCGGCGTGTGTACCGGGGAGCTGTTTTTT
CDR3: CASSKCSGFGVCTGELFF

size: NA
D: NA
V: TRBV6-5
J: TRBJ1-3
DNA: TGTGCCAGCAGCGCCGACTCTGGAAACACCATATATTTT
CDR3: CASSADSGNTIYF

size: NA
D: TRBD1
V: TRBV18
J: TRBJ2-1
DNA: TGTGCCAGCTCACCACTGGGACAGGGGGCTTTCAATGAGCAGTTCTTC
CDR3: CASSPLGQGAFNEQFF

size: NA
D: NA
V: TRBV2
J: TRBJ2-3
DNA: TGTGCCAGCAGTAGGATCACGAGGGGTGATACGCAGTATTTT
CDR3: CASSRITRGDTQYF

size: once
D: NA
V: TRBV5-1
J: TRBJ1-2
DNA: TGCGCCAGCAGCCACCGGGTCGGGGATTATGGCTACACCTTC
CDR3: CASSHRVGDYGYTF

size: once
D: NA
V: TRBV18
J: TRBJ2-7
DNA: TGTGCCACCTTTAGCGGTGCCTCCTACGAGCAGTACTTC
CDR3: CATFSGASYEQYF

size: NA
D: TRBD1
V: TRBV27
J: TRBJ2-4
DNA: TGTGCCAGCAGTCCCTTTGGGGACAGGGAGGACATTCAGTACTTC
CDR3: CASSPFGDREDIQYF

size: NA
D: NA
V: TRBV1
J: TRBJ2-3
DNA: TGCACCAGCAGCCCCCCCCCGACTAGCCTTACGCAGTATTTT
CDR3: CTSSPPPTSLTQYF

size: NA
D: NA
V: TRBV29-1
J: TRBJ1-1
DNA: TGCAGCGTGAGGGGATTCGTCACTGAAGCTTTCTTT
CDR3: CSVRGFVTEAFF

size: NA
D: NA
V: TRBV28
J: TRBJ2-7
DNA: TGTGCCAGCAGTCAATCATACGAGCAGTACTTC
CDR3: CASSQSYEQYF